The sequence of this TCR beta chain was determined in a study of T-cell memory formation after mild COVID-19 (dated by TCRdb to about 2021). Study-wide context: TCR sequence clusters from the two donors were largely donor specific. In two donors, T-cell clones that expanded and contracted after mild COVID-19 were followed by sequencing TCRalpha and TCRbeta repertoires longitudinally. The cohort comprised two young, previously healthy adult volunteers, one female and one male. General study outcomes and caveats: The detection of some responding clones in pre-infection memory suggests that pre-existing cross-reactive memory T cells joined the SARS-CoV-2 response. Contracting CD4+ clones were located mainly in the CM and EM memory subsets, whereas CD8+ clones were found to be enriched in EMRA. Clones contracting from day 15 to 85 had balanced CD4/CD8 phenotypes, while a second wave expanding from day 15 to 37 was biased towards CD4+. Only two mild cases were covered in the study, and larger cohorts including severe cases with pre-infection samples were considered necessary. Whether the second-wave clones peaking on day 37 were SARS-CoV-2 specific was not confirmed.

Ficoll-Paque density gradient centrifugation was the method used to isolate PBMCs. Sequencing used an Illumina NovaSeq 6000. TCRalpha and TCRbeta cDNA libraries were constructed by 5'RACE with constant-segment primers, with sample barcodes and unique molecular identifiers being introduced. Trizol reagent was used to extract RNA from every sample. Libraries were amplified in two PCR steps, with a second sample barcode and Illumina TruSeq adapters added in the second step. The libraries were sequenced on an Illumina NovaSeq using 2 x 150 bp paired-end reads. In the original analysis: With migec v1.2.7, reads were demultiplexed and then collapsed into UMI-guided consensus sequences. Using mixcr v2.1.11, the UMI consensuses were aligned to TRA and TRB V and J templates and assembled into clonotypes. A clonotype was counted as expanded or contracted only if both edgeR and NoisET called the change significant, with noise models trained on biological replicates. For edgeR calls, a false discovery rate-adjusted p below 0.01 and a log2 fold-change threshold of 1 were applied. As an exploratory analysis of dynamics, PCA with hierarchical clustering was applied to max-normalized trajectories of the 1000 most abundant clonotypes. Separately sequenced CD4+ and CD8+ repertoires were used to assign the CD4 or CD8 phenotype of responding clones. TCRdb passed the public sequencing reads through fastp at Q25 and MiXCR, retaining productive beta sequences. When rows share a CDR3 protein, they turn into one entry using the most common DNA and genes. In this record, the V and J calls reflect TCRdb's handling and not the investigators' own analysis. The sample table shows about 410,000 distinct CDR3 sequences, and about a quarter are seen once. The ten largest clones capture 13% of the sample.

For CDR1 and CDR2, the germline V gene (reference sequence) lists DFQATT and SNEGSKA. The CDR3 spans 13 residues, from the cysteine through the phenylalanine. Of all the DNA, just the CDR3 is kept, 39 bases in frame from base 1. Relative to germline, V is 6 bases shorter and J is 0 bases shorter, with 9 bases between their ends. This clonotype came up many times. Its binding antigen is unknown. There are no base qualities to consult, and no much larger clone falls within one base. Sequencing input: PBMCs or a T cell subset sorted from them (not recorded which). This TCR was recovered from an adult woman who had mild COVID-19 (a few samples of this study predate the infection). The sample titles of this study are shuffled in the database, so cell type and time point are left out; the donor was told from shared clones. Recombination connected TRBV20-1 to TRBJ2-4; no D gene can be assigned with confidence. At the DNA level, the sequence is TGCAGTGCCAGCCCACTAGCCAAAAACATTCAGTACTTC. It codes for CSASPLAKNIQYF.